This T cell receptor beta chain was sequenced in a study of blood T cell repertoires in COVID-19. Looking at the study overall: Samples came from the United States, Italy and Spain, spanning acute and convalescent COVID-19. PBMCs, B-cell-depleted T cells, or T cells were the source of the cDNA or gDNA that made up the material.

This table comes from immunoSEQ multiplex PCR, and its TCRdb copy is limited to in-frame clones, with some not included. The data contain over 200,000 clones, about 88% of them singletons. The CDR3 runs to 15 residues. The V and J ends lost 1 base and 3 bases respectively, with 9 bases between them. CDR1 is SGHVS and CDR2 is FNYEAQ in the germline V gene. The rearrangement joins TRBV7-6 to TRBJ1-4; weak D call: TRBD1 (6 bases). The sequenced sample consisted of peripheral blood. The receptor was isolated from a man in his sixties who had recovered from COVID-19. Here the CDR3 reads CASSLGGPSNEKLFF. The CDR3 region has the DNA TGTGCCAGCAGCTTAGGGGGGCCGTCTAATGAAAAACTGTTTTTT.